The T cell receptor beta chain under discussion was sequenced for a study of CXCR3-negative and CXCR3-positive naive CD8 T cells. Whole-study context: Overall TRB read output was 110 million to 150 million, and each library contained about 1.5 +/- 0.3 million reads. Notes on the study in general: Naive cells that were CXCR3-positive had more hydrophobic TRB CDR3s (compared with CXCR3-negative naive cells). Similar TRBV-TRBJ gene usage was seen in naive CXCR3-negative and CXCR3-positive cells, but not in memory cells.

Notes on this clonotype: Its antigen is not known.

The TRB libraries of cDNA were built by UMI-labeled 5' RACE. TCRdb reworked the 5' RACE reads into one entry per CDR3 protein, no DNA. Reported are approximately 65,000 distinct CDR3 sequences; the ten largest clones contain approximately 0.71%. CDR3 length: 18 amino acids. The chain is built from TRBV12-3 or TRBV12-4 and TRBJ2-1; TCRdb outputs TRBD2, but without DNA this stays unchecked. The receptor was isolated from a human donor in good health. Some clones in this sample may be carry-over from other donors' samples. The sequencing input was naive CXCR3+ CD8+ T cells from blood. Subset in this sample: CD45RO-CCR7+CD27+CD95- naive CD8+ T cells expressing CXCR3 (TNR3+). This CDR3 reads CASSAGGGFLSTYNEQFF.